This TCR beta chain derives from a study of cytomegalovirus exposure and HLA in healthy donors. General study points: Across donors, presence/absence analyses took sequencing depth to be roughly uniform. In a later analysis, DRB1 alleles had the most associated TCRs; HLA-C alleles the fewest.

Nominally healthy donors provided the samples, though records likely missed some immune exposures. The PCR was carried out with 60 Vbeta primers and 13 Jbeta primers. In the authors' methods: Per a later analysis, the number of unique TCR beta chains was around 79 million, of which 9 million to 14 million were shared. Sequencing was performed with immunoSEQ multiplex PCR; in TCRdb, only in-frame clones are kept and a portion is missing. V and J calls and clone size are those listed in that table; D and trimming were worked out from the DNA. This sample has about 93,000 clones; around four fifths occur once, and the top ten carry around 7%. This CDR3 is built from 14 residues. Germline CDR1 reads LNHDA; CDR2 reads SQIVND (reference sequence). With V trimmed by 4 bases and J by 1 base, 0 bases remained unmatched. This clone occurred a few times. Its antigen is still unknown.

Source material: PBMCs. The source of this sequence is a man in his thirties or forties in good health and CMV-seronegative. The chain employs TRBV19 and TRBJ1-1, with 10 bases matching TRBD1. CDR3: CASSRQGANTEAFF. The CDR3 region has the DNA TGTGCCAGTAGTAGACAGGGGGCGAACACTGAAGCTTTCTTT.